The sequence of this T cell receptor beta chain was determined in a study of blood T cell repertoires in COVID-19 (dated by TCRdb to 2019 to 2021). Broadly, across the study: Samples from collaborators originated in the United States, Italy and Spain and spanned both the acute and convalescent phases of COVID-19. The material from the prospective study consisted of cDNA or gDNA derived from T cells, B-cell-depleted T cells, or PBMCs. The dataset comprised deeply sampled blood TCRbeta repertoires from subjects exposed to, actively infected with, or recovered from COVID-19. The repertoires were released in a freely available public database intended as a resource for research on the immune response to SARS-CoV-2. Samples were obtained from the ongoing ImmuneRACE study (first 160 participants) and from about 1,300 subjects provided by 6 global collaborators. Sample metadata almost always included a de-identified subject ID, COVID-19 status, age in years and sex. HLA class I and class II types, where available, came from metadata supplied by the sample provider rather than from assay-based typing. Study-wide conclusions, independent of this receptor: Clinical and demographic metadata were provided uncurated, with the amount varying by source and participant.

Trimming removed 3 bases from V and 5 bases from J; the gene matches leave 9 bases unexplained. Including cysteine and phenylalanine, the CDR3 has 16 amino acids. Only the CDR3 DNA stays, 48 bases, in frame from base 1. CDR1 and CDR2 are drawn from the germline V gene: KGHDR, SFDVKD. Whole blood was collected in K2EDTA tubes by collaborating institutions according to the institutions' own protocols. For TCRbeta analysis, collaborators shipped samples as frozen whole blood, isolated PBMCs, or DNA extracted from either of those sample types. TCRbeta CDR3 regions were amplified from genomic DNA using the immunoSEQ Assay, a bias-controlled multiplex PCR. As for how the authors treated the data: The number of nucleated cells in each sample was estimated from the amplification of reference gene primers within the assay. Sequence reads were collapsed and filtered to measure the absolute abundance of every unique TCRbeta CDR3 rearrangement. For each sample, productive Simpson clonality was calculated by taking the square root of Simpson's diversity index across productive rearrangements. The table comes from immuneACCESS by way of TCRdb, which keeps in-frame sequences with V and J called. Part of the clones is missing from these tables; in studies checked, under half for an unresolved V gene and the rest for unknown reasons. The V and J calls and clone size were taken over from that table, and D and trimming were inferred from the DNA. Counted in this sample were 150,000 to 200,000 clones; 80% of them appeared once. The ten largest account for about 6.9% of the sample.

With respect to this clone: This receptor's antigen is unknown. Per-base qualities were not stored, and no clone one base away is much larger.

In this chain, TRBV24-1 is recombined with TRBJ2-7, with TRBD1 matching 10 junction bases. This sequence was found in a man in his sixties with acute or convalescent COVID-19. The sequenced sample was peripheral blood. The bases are TGTGCCACCAGTGATCCCGGGACAGGGGAAGGCCACGAGCAGTACTTC. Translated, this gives CATSDPGTGEGHEQYF.